The source of this T cell receptor beta chain is a study of blood T cell repertoires in COVID-19. The wider study: Sample material is recorded as cDNA or gDNA derived from T cells, B-cell-depleted T cells, or PBMCs.

The CDR3 has 13 amino acids. Trimming cost V 7 bases and J 8 bases, with 15 bases left between them. Study members were between roughly 18 and 100 years old and lived in some 26 US regions. Assignments of participants to cohorts depended upon their own reported clinical history. A COVID-19 case was met by exposed participants within 2 weeks before study entry. Sequencing was performed with immunoSEQ multiplex PCR; in TCRdb, only in-frame clones are kept and a portion is missing. Altogether some 360,000 clones are present, roughly 90% being singletons, with the ten largest covering just over 1%. The rearrangement uses TRBV12-3 or TRBV12-4 and TRBJ2-1; weak D call: TRBD2 (7 bases). The sample consisted of PBMCs or T cells enriched from blood (not recorded which). The TCR was taken from a woman aged 30 to 39 who had been exposed to COVID-19. The CDR3 DNA sequence: TGTGCCAGCAATTGGGGGGGCTTGGATGAGCAGTTCTTC. It is translated as CASNWGGLDEQFF.